One and the same sample provided the 22 T cell receptor beta chains below, sequenced in a study of Ad26.COV2.S vaccination and SARS-CoV-2 variants. Sequenced by immunoSEQ multiplex PCR; TCRdb stores in-frame clones only, minus some. The table includes some 7,000 clones, 84% detected once. The starting material was peripheral blood, obtained after recovery from COVID-19. The receptors derive from a human donor who had recovered from COVID-19.

The J gene is TRBJ1-1, the V gene TRBV19; D not resolved. With 6 bases removed from V and 3 bases from J, the gap between germline ends came to 8 bases. The CDR3 runs to 12 residues. CDR1 and CDR2 from the germline V gene are LNHDA and SQIVND (reference sequence). CDR3 loop: CASRGRDTEAFF. Here the CDR3 DNA reads TGTGCCAGTAGAGGGAGGGACACTGAAGCTTTCTTT.

This clone has more than one count but fewer than ten. The V gene is TRBV29-1, the J gene TRBJ2-7, with D unresolved. The CDR3 runs to 13 residues. Germline CDR1 SQVTM, CDR2 ANQGSEA. V lost 1 base to trimming and J lost 0 bases, with 7 bases between them. The CDR3 is CSVEGLHSYEQYF. The CDR3 nucleotides read TGCAGCGTTGAAGGACTCCACTCCTACGAGCAGTACTTC.

In nucleotides, the CDR3 is TGTGCCAGCTCACCTGGACAAGGCGGAGATACGCAGTATTTT. Protein sequence: CASSPGQGGDTQYF. This sequence joins TRBV18 and TRBJ2-3, with a tentative D call TRBD1 (5 bases). The CDR3 totals 14 residues. CDR1 is KGHSH and CDR2 is LQKENI in the germline V gene. Deletions cut 3 bases from V and 5 bases from J, with 12 bases between.

As DNA, the CDR3 is TGCAGCGTTGCCCCAAGGCAGGGCGGTCAGCCCCAGCATTTT. Protein product: CSVAPRQGGQPQHF. This chain uses TRBV29-1 with TRBJ1-5, with D possibly matching TRBD1 (5 bases). Germline V gene lookup returns CDR1 SQVTM and CDR2 ANQGSEA. The V and J ends lost 4 bases and 6 bases respectively, with 16 bases between them. This CDR3 is 14 amino acids long. The full variable domain, its missing parts supplied by reference TRBV29-1 and TRBJ1-5, is SAVISQKPSRDICQRGTSLTIQCQVDSQVTMMFWYRQQPGQSLTLIATANQGSEATYESGFVIDKFPISRPNLTFSTLTVSNMSPEDSSIYLCSVAPRQGGQPQHFGDGTRLSIL.

A single count supports this clone. The chain is built from TRBV11-2 and TRBJ2-2; D not resolved. The V end was cut by 5 bases, the J end by 0 bases, with 10 bases between. Per the germline V gene, CDR1 is SGHAT and CDR2 is FQNNGV. The CDR3 loop spans 15 amino acids. CDR3 coding DNA: TGTGCCAGCAGCCGGATACCCACGAACACCGGGGAGCTGTTTTTT. This translates into CASSRIPTNTGELFF.

V usage is TRBV5-4 and J usage is TRBJ2-2; D possibly matches TRBD1 or TRBD2 (5 bases each). CDR1 and CDR2 (germline): SGHNT, YYREEE (reference sequence). The CDR3 is 16 amino acids. V dropped 0 bases and J dropped 6 bases, with 15 bases sitting between them. The CDR3 loop reads CASSLAFGTPAGELFF. The CDR3 DNA reads TGTGCCAGCAGCTTGGCTTTCGGGACCCCCGCCGGGGAGCTGTTTTTT.

The chain uses TRBV20-1 and TRBJ1-5, with D possibly matching TRBD1 (6 bases). This CDR3 spans 15 amino acids. V gave up 3 bases and J gave up 4 bases, with 16 bases separating them. Germline values: CDR1 DFQATT, CDR2 SNEGSKA (reference sequence). CDR3 bases: TGCAGTGCTAGTCCCGAGACAGGAGGGAATCAGCCCCAGCATTTT. The encoded protein is CSASPETGGNQPQHF.

The rearrangement links TRBV7-9 to TRBJ2-3; 11 bases agree with TRBD2. CDR1 is SEHNR and CDR2 is FQNEAQ in the germline V gene (reference sequence). This CDR3 spans 16 amino acids. V was pared by 1 base and J by 2 bases, with 2 bases of the junction left unmatched. The CDR3 sequence: CASSLGLAGLTDTQYF. Written as DNA, the CDR3 is TGTGCCAGCAGCTTAGGACTAGCGGGGCTCACAGATACGCAGTATTTT. The full variable domain, its missing parts supplied by reference TRBV7-9 and TRBJ2-3, is DTGVSQNPRHKITKRGQNVTFRCDPISEHNRLYWYRQTLGQGPEFLTYFQNEAQLEKSRLLSDRFSAERPKGSFSTLEIQRTEQGDSAMYLCASSLGLAGLTDTQYFGPGTRLTVL.

This clone came up once. The chain is built from TRBV21-1 and TRBJ2-1. TRBV21-1 is tagged as a pseudogene. The CDR3 is 17 residues long. The CDR3 DNA reads as TGTGCCAGCAGCAAAGAGGGGGGCCAGGGTAAGGTCCATGAGCAGTTCTTC. This sequence encodes CASSKEGGQGKVHEQFF.

This clone was counted between two and nine times. This chain uses TRBV19 with TRBJ2-1, with D possibly being TRBD1 or TRBD2 (6 bases each). CDR1 is LNHDA, CDR2 SQIVND, per germline (reference sequence). V was cut by 3 bases and J by 6 bases, with 12 bases left in between. The CDR3 runs to 14 residues. CDR3 nucleotide sequence: TGTGCCAGTAGTATTTTTGGGGGGCCCAATGAGCAGTTCTTC. It specifies CASSIFGGPNEQFF. Looking up the rest from reference TRBV19 and TRBJ2-1 gives the full variable domain: DGGITQSPKYLFRKEGQNVTLSCEQNLNHDAMYWYRQDPGQGLRLIYYSQIVNDFQKGDIAEGYSVSREKKESFPLTVTSAQKNPTAFYLCASSIFGGPNEQFFGPGTRLTVL.

The gene calls are TRBV29-1 and TRBJ2-2; weak D call: TRBD1 (5 bases). CDR1 and CDR2 (germline): SQVTM, ANQGSEA. This CDR3 is built from 16 residues. The ends were cut back, 5 bases at V and 0 bases at J, with 16 bases in the middle. The DNA of the CDR3 is TGCAGCGTTTATCTGAGGACACTTGCGAACACCGGGGAGCTGTTTTTT. This encodes CSVYLRTLANTGELFF.

This clone was found a few times. This chain joins TRBV28 and TRBJ2-7, with D tentatively TRBD1 or TRBD2 (5 bases each). V lost 7 bases to trimming and J lost 2 bases, with 15 bases between them. The CDR3 has 14 residues. Germline V gene sequence: CDR1 MDHEN, CDR2 SYDVKM. The CDR3 nucleotides are TGTGCCAGCACCCTCGTTGGGACCCCCTACGAGCAGTACTTC. This codes for CASTLVGTPYEQYF.

The gene calls are TRBV7-9 and TRBJ2-1; 10 bases agree with TRBD2. The CDR3 spans 15 residues. V was clipped by 6 bases and J by 4 bases; unmatched bases: 6. Germline CDR1 reads SEHNR; CDR2 reads FQNEAQ (reference sequence). CDR3 amino acids: CASRSGLAPYNEQFF. In nucleotides, the CDR3 is TGTGCCAGCAGGTCGGGACTAGCGCCATACAATGAGCAGTTCTTC.

The chain is built from TRBV11-2 and TRBJ2-1; 7 bases fit TRBD1. The trim removed 1 base at V and 1 base at J, leaving 1 base unmatched. Germline values: CDR1 SGHAT, CDR2 FQNNGV. The length of the CDR3 is 15 residues. The CDR3 DNA is TGTGCCAGCAGCTTAGGCAGGGGGTCCTACAATGAGCAGTTCTTC. This codes for CASSLGRGSYNEQFF.

This clone was found once. V and J are TRBV5-4 and TRBJ2-1; 14 bases align to TRBD2. Germline values: CDR1 SGHNT, CDR2 YYREEE (reference sequence). J lost 8 bases, V lost 4 bases, and 8 bases had no gene match. The CDR3 is 16 residues long. The CDR3 is CASSLPTSGRAYEQFF. The CDR3 DNA sequence: TGTGCCAGCAGCCTCCCGACTAGCGGGAGGGCTTATGAGCAGTTCTTC.

This clone was seen only a few times. The chain recombines TRBV10-2 with TRBJ1-1, with D perhaps TRBD1 (5 bases). The length of the CDR3 is 13 residues. Germline V gene sequence: CDR1 WSHSY, CDR2 SAAADI. V dropped 7 bases and J dropped 2 bases, with 11 bases sitting between them. This CDR3 is CASIGRGNTEAFF. The CDR3 nucleotides are TGCGCCAGCATCGGGAGGGGTAACACTGAAGCTTTCTTT.

A single count supports this clone. The chain carries TRBV5-1 and TRBJ1-1; 8 positions agree with TRBD1. V gave up 1 base and J gave up 1 base; unmatched junction bases: 3. This CDR3 region has 15 residues. Germline CDR1 SGHRS, CDR2 YFSETQ. The CDR3 coding sequence is TGCGCCAGCAGCTTGACCGGGACAGGGAACACTGAAGCTTTCTTT. It translates to CASSLTGTGNTEAFF.

The chain recombines TRBV3-1 (or the pseudogene TRBV3-2) with TRBJ1-4; D ambiguous. From germline, CDR1 is LGHDT and CDR2 YNNKEL (reference sequence). V lost 4 bases and J 4 bases, leaving 13 bases between the germline ends. The length of the CDR3 is 15 residues. CDR3 region: CASSPQRTGNEKLFF. CDR3 in DNA: TGTGCCAGCAGCCCCCAAAGGACGGGTAATGAAAAACTGTTTTTT.

This clone was seen more than once but under ten times. This chain links TRBV19 with TRBJ1-2, with TRBD1 matching over 8 bases. Trimming at V came to 7 bases and at J to 6 bases, leaving 7 bases not matched to a gene. The CDR3 covers 13 residues. The germline V gene has CDR1 LNHDA and CDR2 SQIVND (reference sequence). CDR3 in DNA: TGTGCCAGTAAAGATCAGGGGGCGGATGGCTACACCTTC. Its translation is CASKDQGADGYTF.

The chain couples TRBV9 to TRBJ2-1, with 11 bases identical to TRBD2. Germline trimming cut 0 bases from V and 6 bases from J; bases unmatched to any gene: 2. The CDR3 covers 15 residues. The germline CDR1 and CDR2 sequences are SGDLS and YYNGEE. The CDR3 loop reads CASSVGGTSGNEQFF. The CDR3 coding sequence is TGTGCCAGCAGCGTAGGAGGGACTAGCGGCAATGAGCAGTTCTTC.

The chain recombines TRBV11-2 with TRBJ2-3; a weak D match, TRBD1 (5 bases). There are 16 residues in the CDR3. V shed 6 bases and J shed 0 bases, with 16 bases lying between them. CDR1 is SGHAT and CDR2 is FQNNGV in the germline V gene. CDR3 coding DNA: TGTGCCAGCAGTGAACAGGTCATGTCTAGCACAGATACGCAGTATTTT. It specifies CASSEQVMSSTDTQYF.

This rearrangement joins TRBV25-1 to TRBJ1-1, with 10 bases matching TRBD1. Germline V CDR1 and CDR2: MGHDK, SYGVNS. V lost 8 bases, J lost 8 bases, and 11 bases stayed unmatched. The CDR3 runs to 14 residues. CDR3 DNA: TGTGCCAGCGTCCAGGGACAGGGGTTATTAGAAGCTTTCTTT. Protein sequence: CASVQGQGLLEAFF.